Listed here is a single T cell receptor beta chain. Different DNA sequences within this sample yield the same CDR3. Cohorts were determined from participant-reported clinical history. The data stem from a study of blood T cell repertoires in COVID-19. As for the study in general: Sites across the United States, Italy and Spain contributed samples from acute and convalescent COVID-19.

Original handling: Estimated nucleated cell counts came from reference gene primer amplification. Assay used: immunoSEQ multiplex PCR; TCRdb lists only in-frame clones, some missing. V and J calls plus clone size are reproduced from that table; the DNA served to infer D and trimming. The sample has roughly 290,000 clones, about 83% seen once. The CDR3 contains 13 residues. Trimming pared 3 bases from V and 7 bases from J, leaving 10 bases between. Germline CDR1 and CDR2: MDHEN and SYDVKM. Material: PBMCs or T cells enriched from blood (not recorded which). The V and J genes are TRBV28 and TRBJ1-5; TRBD1 is a possible D gene (5 bases). This clonotype was sampled from a woman in her 40s who had recovered from COVID-19. The CDR3 region has the DNA TGTGCCAGCAGTTTGGTCCAGGGCCAGCCCCAGCATTTT. It codes for CASSLVQGQPQHF. Supplemented by reference TRBV28 and TRBJ1-5, the full variable domain reads DVKVTQSSRYLVKRTGEKVFLECVQDMDHENMFWYRQDPGLGLRLIYFSYDVKMKEKGDIPEGYSVSREKKERFSLILESASTNQTSMYLCASSLVQGQPQHFGDGTRLSIL.